Described below is a single T cell receptor beta chain sequence and its context. Its target is unknown. TCRdb keeps only in-frame clones here, not all; method: immunoSEQ multiplex PCR. Of some 150,000 clones listed, 80% to 95% are singletons. This record belongs to a study of T cell responses to AZD1222 COVID-19 vaccine. Study-wide points: AZD1222 recipients seropositive at baseline numbered only six or seven. Nearly half of spike-specific TCRs reportedly target unmutated variant regions. There were repertoire samples only from the period after the peak T cell response.

The germline V gene encodes CDR1 LNHDA and CDR2 SQIVND (reference sequence). This CDR3 region has 16 residues. Trimming took 5 bases from V and 2 from J, leaving 18 bases between them. This rearrangement joins TRBV19 to TRBJ1-2; D remains unclear. The source of this sequence is an adult in good health. The sample in question was peripheral blood, obtained on day 0 of AZD1222 vaccination. The CDR3 coding sequence is TGTGCCAGTAGTGTGGAAAGGGCCCGCGGAAACTATGGCTACACCTTC. This gives the protein CASSVERARGNYGYTF.